This TCR beta chain is from a study of blood T cell repertoires in COVID-19. The wider study: Collection of acute and convalescent COVID-19 samples took place in the United States, Italy and Spain. The cDNA or gDNA used as material had been derived from T cells, B-cell-depleted T cells, or PBMCs.

The assay was immunoSEQ multiplex PCR, and TCRdb's table has in-frame clones only and misses some. Among 100,000 to 150,000 clones listed, over 80% were seen once. There are a few counts of this clone. The length of the CDR3 is 14 residues. Germline V gene lookup returns CDR1 SNHLY and CDR2 FYNNEI. The V gene end was trimmed by 8 bases and the J gene end by 7 bases; junction bases not matched to a gene: 8. The clonotype comes from a woman aged 70-85 years with acute or convalescent COVID-19. The rearrangement uses TRBV2 and TRBJ1-6, with 7 positions matching TRBD1. The sequenced material came from peripheral blood. The CDR3 DNA is TGTGCCAGCGCTGACAGGGTAGGGAATTCACCCCTCCACTTT. This codes for CASADRVGNSPLHF.